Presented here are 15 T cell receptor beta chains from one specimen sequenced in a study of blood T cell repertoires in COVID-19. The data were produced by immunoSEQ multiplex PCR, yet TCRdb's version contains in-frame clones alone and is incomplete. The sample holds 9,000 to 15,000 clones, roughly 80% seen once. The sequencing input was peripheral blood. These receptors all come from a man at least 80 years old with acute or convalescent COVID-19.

The CDR3 coding sequence is TGTGCCAGCAGTAGGGTCAGCGGTAATTCACCCCTCCACTTT. Its protein product is CASSRVSGNSPLHF. The chain carries TRBV6-5 and TRBJ1-6; D is uncertain. Per the germline V gene, CDR1 is MNHEY and CDR2 is SVGAGI. V lost 5 bases and J lost 6, with 11 bases in between. The CDR3 runs to 14 residues.

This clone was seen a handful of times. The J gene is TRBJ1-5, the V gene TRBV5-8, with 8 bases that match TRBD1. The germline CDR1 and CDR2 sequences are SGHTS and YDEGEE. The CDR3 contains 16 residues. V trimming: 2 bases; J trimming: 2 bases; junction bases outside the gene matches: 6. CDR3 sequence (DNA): TGTGCCAGCAGCTTTCGGACAGGGAGGGGCAATCAGCCCCAGCATTTT. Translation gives CASSFRTGRGNQPQHF.

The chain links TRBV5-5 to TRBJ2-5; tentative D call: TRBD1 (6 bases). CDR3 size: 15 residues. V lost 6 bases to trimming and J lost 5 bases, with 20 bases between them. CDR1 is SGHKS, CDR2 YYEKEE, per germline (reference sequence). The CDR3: CASTRYGQPVETQYF. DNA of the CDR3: TGTGCCAGCACCCGTTACGGACAGCCGGTGGAGACCCAGTACTTC. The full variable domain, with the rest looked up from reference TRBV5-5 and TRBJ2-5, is DAGVTQSPTHLIKTRGQQVTLRCSPISGHKSVSWYQQVLGQGPQFIFQYYEKEERGRGNFPDRFSARQFPNYSSELNVNALLLGDSALYLCASTRYGQPVETQYFGPGTRLLVL.

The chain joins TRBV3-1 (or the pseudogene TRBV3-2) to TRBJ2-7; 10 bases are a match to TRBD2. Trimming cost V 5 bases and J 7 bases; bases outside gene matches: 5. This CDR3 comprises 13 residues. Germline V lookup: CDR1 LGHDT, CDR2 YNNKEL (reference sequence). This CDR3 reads CASSSGLAVEQYF. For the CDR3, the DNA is TGTGCCAGCAGCTCCGGACTAGCGGTGGAGCAGTACTTC.

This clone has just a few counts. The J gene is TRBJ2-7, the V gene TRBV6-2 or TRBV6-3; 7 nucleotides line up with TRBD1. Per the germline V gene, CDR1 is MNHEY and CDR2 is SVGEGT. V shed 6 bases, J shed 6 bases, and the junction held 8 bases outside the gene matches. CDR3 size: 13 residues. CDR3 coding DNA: TGTGCCAGCAGCCGGGACAGCGTCGGCGAGCAGTACTTC. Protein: CASSRDSVGEQYF.

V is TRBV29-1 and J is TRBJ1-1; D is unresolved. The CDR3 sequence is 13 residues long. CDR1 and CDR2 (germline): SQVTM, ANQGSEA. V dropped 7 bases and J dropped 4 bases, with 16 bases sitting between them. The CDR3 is CSGREVRGTEAFF. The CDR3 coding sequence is TGCAGCGGGCGGGAAGTCCGGGGCACTGAAGCTTTCTTT. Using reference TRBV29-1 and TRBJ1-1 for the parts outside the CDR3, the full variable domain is SAVISQKPSRDICQRGTSLTIQCQVDSQVTMMFWYRQQPGQSLTLIATANQGSEATYESGFVIDKFPISRPNLTFSTLTVSNMSPEDSSIYLCSGREVRGTEAFFGQGTRLTVV.

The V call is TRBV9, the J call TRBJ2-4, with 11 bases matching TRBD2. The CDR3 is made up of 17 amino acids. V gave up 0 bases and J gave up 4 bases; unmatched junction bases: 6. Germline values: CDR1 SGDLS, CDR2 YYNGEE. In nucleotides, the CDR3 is TGTGCCAGCAGCGTAGCGAGTAGCGGGGGGGCAAAAAACATTCAGTACTTC. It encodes CASSVASSGGAKNIQYF.

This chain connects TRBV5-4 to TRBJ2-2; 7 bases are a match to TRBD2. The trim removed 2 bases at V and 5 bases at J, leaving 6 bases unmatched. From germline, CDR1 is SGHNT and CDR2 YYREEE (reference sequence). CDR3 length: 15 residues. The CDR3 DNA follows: TGTGCCAGCAGCTTAAAGGCTAGCGGTACCGGGGAGCTGTTTTTT. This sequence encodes CASSLKASGTGELFF.

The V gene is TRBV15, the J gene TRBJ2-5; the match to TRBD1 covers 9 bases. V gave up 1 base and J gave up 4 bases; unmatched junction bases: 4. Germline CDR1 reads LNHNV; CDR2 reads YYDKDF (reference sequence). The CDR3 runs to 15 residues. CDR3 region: CATSRVGQGGETQYF. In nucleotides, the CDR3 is TGTGCCACCAGCAGAGTGGGACAGGGAGGAGAGACCCAGTACTTC.

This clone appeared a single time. The CDR3 coding sequence is TGCGCCAGCAGCCAGTCCGGTTTGACTGAAGCTTTCTTT. Protein sequence: CASSQSGLTEAFF. The chain is built from TRBV4-3 and TRBJ1-1; no definite D call. Trimming shortened V by 3 bases and J by 5 bases, and 10 bases separated the two germline ends. CDR3 size: 13 residues. Per the germline V gene, CDR1 is LGHNA and CDR2 is YSLEER.

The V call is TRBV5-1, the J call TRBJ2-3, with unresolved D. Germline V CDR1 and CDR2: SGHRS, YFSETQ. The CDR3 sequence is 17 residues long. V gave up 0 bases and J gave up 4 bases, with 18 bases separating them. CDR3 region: CASSLASETRRADTQYF. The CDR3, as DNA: TGCGCCAGCAGCTTGGCCTCCGAAACGCGGAGAGCAGATACGCAGTATTTT. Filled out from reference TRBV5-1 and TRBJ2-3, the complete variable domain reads KAGVTQTPRYLIKTRGQQVTLSCSPISGHRSVSWYQQTPGQGLQFLFEYFSETQRNKGNFPGRFSGRQFSNSRSEMNVSTLELGDSALYLCASSLASETRRADTQYFGPGTRLTVL.

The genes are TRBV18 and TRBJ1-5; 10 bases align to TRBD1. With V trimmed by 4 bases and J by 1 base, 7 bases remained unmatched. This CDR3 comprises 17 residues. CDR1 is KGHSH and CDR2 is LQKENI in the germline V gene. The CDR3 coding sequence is TGTGCCAGCTCACAAGGGGACAGGGGAGTCAGCAATCAGCCCCAGCATTTT. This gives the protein CASSQGDRGVSNQPQHF.

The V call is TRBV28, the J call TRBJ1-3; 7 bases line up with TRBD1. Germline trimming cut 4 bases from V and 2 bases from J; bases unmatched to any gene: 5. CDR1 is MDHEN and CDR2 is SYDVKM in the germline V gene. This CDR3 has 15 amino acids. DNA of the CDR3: TGTGCCAGCAGTTCCCCGACAGGGACTGGAAACACCATATATTTT. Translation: CASSSPTGTGNTIYF.

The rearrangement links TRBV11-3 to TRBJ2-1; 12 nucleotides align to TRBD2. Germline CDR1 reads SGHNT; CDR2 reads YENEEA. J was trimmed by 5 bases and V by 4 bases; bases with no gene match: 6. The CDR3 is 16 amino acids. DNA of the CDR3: TGTGCCAGCAGCTCCTCGACTAGCGGGGGTGACAATGAGCAGTTCTTC. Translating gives CASSSSTSGGDNEQFF.

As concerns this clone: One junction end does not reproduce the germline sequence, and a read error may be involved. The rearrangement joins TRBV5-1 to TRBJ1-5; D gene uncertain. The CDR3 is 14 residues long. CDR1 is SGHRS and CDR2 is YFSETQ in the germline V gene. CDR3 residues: CASSLGGGNQPQHF. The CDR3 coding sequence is TGCGCCAGCAGTTTGGGCGGGGGCAATCAGCCCCAGCATTTT.